This TCR beta chain was identified during a study of cytomegalovirus exposure and HLA in healthy donors. The V gene lost 3 bases and the J gene lost 9 bases, with 15 bases spanning the gap. The CDR3 covers 14 residues. Germline V gene sequence: CDR1 SNHLY, CDR2 FYNNEI. The count of this clone is one. It was healthy bone marrow donors who served as donors. Vbeta (60) and Jbeta (13) primers were used in the PCR. As handled by the study authors: Later analysis identified some 80 million unique TCR beta chains, 9 million to 12 million shared. The assay was immunoSEQ multiplex PCR, and TCRdb's table has in-frame clones only and misses some. D and trimming were read from the DNA, whereas the V and J calls and clone size are those reported in that table. The data show 150,000 to 200,000 clones, with around 80% seen just once and less than 5.5% held by the top ten.

This TCR was sampled from a male donor in good health and CMV-seronegative. Sequenced: PBMCs. The J gene is TRBJ1-5, the V gene TRBV2; D perhaps matches TRBD1 (5 bases). As DNA, the CDR3 is TGTGCCAGCAGTGAGCCGGAGGGGTTAGGGCCCCAGCATTTT. Its translation is CASSEPEGLGPQHF.